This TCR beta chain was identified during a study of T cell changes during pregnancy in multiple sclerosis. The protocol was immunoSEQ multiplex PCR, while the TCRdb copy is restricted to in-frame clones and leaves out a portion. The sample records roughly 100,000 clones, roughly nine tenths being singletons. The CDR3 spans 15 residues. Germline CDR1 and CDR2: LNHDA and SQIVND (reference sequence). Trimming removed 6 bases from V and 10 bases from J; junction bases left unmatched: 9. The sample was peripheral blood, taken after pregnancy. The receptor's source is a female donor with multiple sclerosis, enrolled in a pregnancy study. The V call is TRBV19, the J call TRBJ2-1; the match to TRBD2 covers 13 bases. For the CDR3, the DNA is TGTGCCAGTAGGTTACTAGCGGGGGGGCCTGGGGAGCAGTTCTTC. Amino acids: CASRLLAGGPGEQFF.